The 14 T cell receptor beta chains below come from one sample, sequenced in a study of cytomegalovirus exposure and HLA in healthy donors. This PCR relied on a set of 60 Vbeta primers and 13 Jbeta primers. Profiled with immunoSEQ multiplex PCR; TCRdb holds only in-frame clones, not every one. The sample comprises almost 200,000 clones, more than 75% of which are singletons, and 0.39% rests with the top ten. Sequencing was performed on PBMCs. The receptors derive from a male donor in good health and CMV-seropositive.

This clone was detected a few times. The chain combines TRBV6-1 with TRBJ2-1; 10 bases are a match to TRBD2. CDR1 MNHNS and CDR2 SASEGT come from the germline V gene. The CDR3 has 16 residues. The V gene end was trimmed by 2 bases and the J gene end by 8 bases; junction bases not matched to a gene: 9. CDR3 region: CASSELGAGGPYEQFF. Written as DNA, the CDR3 is TGTGCCAGCAGTGAACTGGGAGCGGGGGGGCCCTATGAGCAGTTCTTC.

V usage is TRBV11-2 and J usage is TRBJ2-2; 12 nucleotides line up with TRBD2. After removal of 8 bases from V and 4 bases from J, the junction contained 5 bases not matched to a gene. CDR1 is SGHAT, CDR2 FQNNGV, per germline. The CDR3 consists of 15 residues. In DNA form, the CDR3 reads TGTGCCAGCGGTCGGACTAGCGGGGCCACCGGGGAGCTGTTTTTT. This gives the protein CASGRTSGATGELFF.

V and J are TRBV7-8 and TRBJ2-4; TRBD1 aligns across 7 bases. With 2 bases clipped from V and 0 bases from J, the junction kept 13 bases outside the gene matches. The CDR3 totals 19 residues. Germline V CDR1 and CDR2: SGHVS, FQNEAQ. In DNA, the CDR3 is TGTGCCAGCAGCTTATTAAACCCGGGGACAGTCGTAGCCAAAAACATTCAGTACTTC. Protein sequence: CASSLLNPGTVVAKNIQYF.

The chain joins TRBV6-6 to TRBJ2-5, with D possibly being TRBD2 (6 bases). Germline CDR1 reads MNHNY; CDR2 reads SVGAGI (reference sequence). Trimming left V 7 bases short and J 4 bases short, with 10 bases between. The CDR3 has 12 amino acids. The CDR3 nucleotides read TGTGCCAGCACCGGGACTCTAGAGACCCAGTACTTC. It is translated as CASTGTLETQYF.

This chain uses TRBV7-2 with TRBJ1-2, with 7 nucleotides matching TRBD1. The CDR3 contains 15 residues. Germline V gene lookup returns CDR1 SGHTA and CDR2 FQGNSA. The ends lost 4 bases at V and 5 bases at J; junction bases unmatched: 10. The CDR3: CASSYPRGRGYGYTF. The DNA of the CDR3 is TGTGCCAGCAGCTACCCAAGGGGGCGCGGGTATGGCTACACCTTC.

The genes are TRBV19 and TRBJ1-1; 7 bases are shared with TRBD1. J lost 4 bases, V lost 3 bases, and 8 bases had no gene match. CDR3 length: 15 residues. CDR1 and CDR2 from the germline V gene are LNHDA and SQIVND (reference sequence). Here the CDR3 reads CASSIGYRGFTEAFF. The CDR3 coding sequence is TGTGCCAGTAGTATTGGATACAGGGGCTTCACTGAAGCTTTCTTT.

The CDR3 loop is CASSHPGGGLNTEAFF. Here the CDR3 DNA reads TGTGCCAGCAGCCACCCCGGGGGGGGCTTGAACACTGAAGCTTTCTTT. J is TRBJ1-1 and V is TRBV4-2, with D possibly TRBD1 on 6 matching bases. Germline V gives CDR1 LGHNA, CDR2 YNFKEQ. The CDR3 is made up of 16 amino acids. Trimming cost V 3 bases and J 0 bases, with 14 bases left between them.

This sequence joins TRBV28 and TRBJ1-6; TRBD1 aligns across 7 bases. The CDR3 has 15 residues. V lost 8 bases and J lost 6; bases outside the gene matches: 10. Germline CDR1 and CDR2: MDHEN and SYDVKM. In nucleotides, the CDR3 is TGTGCCAGCGGGGGCAGGGGGTTAGGTAATTCACCCCTCCACTTT. Amino acids: CASGGRGLGNSPLHF.

The V gene is TRBV6-1, the J gene TRBJ1-1; D is undetermined. Germline loops: CDR1 MNHNS, CDR2 SASEGT. The CDR3 sequence is 11 residues long. V was clipped by 1 base and J by 9 bases, with 6 bases between them. The CDR3 protein is CASSEEAKAFF. The CDR3 nucleotides are TGTGCCAGCAGTGAAGAAGCCAAAGCTTTCTTT.

This chain connects TRBV27 to TRBJ1-3; D unresolved. CDR1 MNHEY and CDR2 SMNVEV come from the germline V gene (reference sequence). The CDR3 loop spans 14 amino acids. V was cut by 6 bases and J by 0 bases, with 9 bases left in between. The CDR3, as DNA: TGTGCCAGCAGGCCCGGGGACTCTGGAAACACCATATATTTT. Residues: CASRPGDSGNTIYF.

The V call is TRBV13, the J call TRBJ2-5; D may be TRBD2 (7 bases). This CDR3 region has 15 residues. V gave up 5 bases and J gave up 2 bases, with 15 bases separating them. The germline gives CDR1 PRHDT, CDR2 FYEKMQ (reference sequence). The CDR3 nucleotides are TGTGCCAGCAGCCCCACAGGGACTATTCAAGAGACCCAGTACTTC. Translation: CASSPTGTIQETQYF. Looking up the rest from reference TRBV13 and TRBJ2-5 gives the full variable domain: AAGVIQSPRHLIKEKRETATLKCYPIPRHDTVYWYQQGPGQDPQFLISFYEKMQSDKGSIPDRFSAQQFSDYHSELNMSSLELGDSALYFCASSPTGTIQETQYFGPGTRLLVL.

The chain combines TRBV5-1 with TRBJ2-5, with 7 positions matching TRBD1. V dropped 2 bases and J dropped 3; count of bases not matched to a gene: 4. The CDR3 has 14 amino acids. The germline V gene has CDR1 SGHRS and CDR2 YFSETQ. CDR3 coding DNA: TGCGCCAGCAGCTTAGGGACAGTGAAAGAGACCCAGTACTTC. Translating gives CASSLGTVKETQYF.

This clone has only one observation. The J gene is TRBJ1-5, the V gene TRBV27; TRBD1 matches 8 bases. V shed 6 bases and J 4 bases; nucleotides not matched to a gene: 8. This CDR3 has 15 residues. From germline, CDR1 is MNHEY and CDR2 SMNVEV (reference sequence). CDR3 sequence reads: CASSSTGETNQPQHF. CDR3 DNA: TGTGCCAGCAGCTCGACAGGGGAAACAAATCAGCCCCAGCATTTT.

On this clone itself: A read error may produce the germline difference seen at one junction end. The chain uses TRBV7-9 and TRBJ1-2; no definite D call. CDR3 length: 15 residues. Per the germline V gene, CDR1 is SEHNR and CDR2 is FQNEAQ (reference sequence). This chain's CDR3 is CSSSLGAGVGYGYTF. The CDR3 coding sequence is TGTTCCAGCAGCTTAGGTGCAGGCGTCGGCTATGGCTACACCTTC.